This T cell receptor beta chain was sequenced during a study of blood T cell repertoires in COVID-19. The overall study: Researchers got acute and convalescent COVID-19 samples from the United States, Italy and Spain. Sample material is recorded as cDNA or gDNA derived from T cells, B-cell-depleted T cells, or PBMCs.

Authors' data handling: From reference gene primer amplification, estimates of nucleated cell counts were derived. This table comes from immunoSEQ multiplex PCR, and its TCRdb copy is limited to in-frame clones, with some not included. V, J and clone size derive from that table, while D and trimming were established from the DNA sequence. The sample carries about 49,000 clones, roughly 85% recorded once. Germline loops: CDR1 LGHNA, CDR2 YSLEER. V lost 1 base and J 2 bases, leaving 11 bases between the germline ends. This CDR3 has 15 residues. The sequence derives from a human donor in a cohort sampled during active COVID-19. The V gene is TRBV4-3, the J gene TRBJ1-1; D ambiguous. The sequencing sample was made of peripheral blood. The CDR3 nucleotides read TGCGCCAGCAGCCAAGGATACAGCTTAAACACTGAAGCTTTCTTT. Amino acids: CASSQGYSLNTEAFF.